This T cell receptor beta chain was identified during a study of PD-1 blockade in classical Hodgkin lymphoma. Study-level information: Treatment was intravenous nivolumab, 3 mg/kg every 2 weeks, until progression. Study-wide results and caveats: Complete responders started with a diversity level that resembled newly diagnosed patients at baseline.

The CDR3 consists of 15 residues. CDR1 is SGHNT, CDR2 YYREEE, per germline (reference sequence). Between the trimmed V and J ends, which lost 6 bases and 0 bases, there was a span of 13 bases. Details on this clone: The target antigen is unknown.

Each patient experienced a relapse that followed autologous stem cell transplantation, and brentuximab vedotin exposure varied. Classification of best responses gave complete response, partial response or progressive disease. Assay used: immunoSEQ multiplex PCR; TCRdb lists only in-frame clones, some missing. The table includes over 35,000 clones, about nine tenths detected once. The source is a human donor with classical Hodgkin lymphoma. The rearrangement links TRBV5-4 to TRBJ2-1; no clear D. The specimen comprised peripheral blood mononuclear cells (PBMCs), sampled at baseline. The CDR3 is CASTFDLSSYNEQFF. For the CDR3, the DNA is TGTGCCAGCACCTTCGACCTAAGCTCCTACAATGAGCAGTTCTTC.